These 9 T cell receptor beta chains came from one sample sequenced in a study of identifying expanded T cells in peripheral blood (dated by TCRdb to between 2018 and 2020). Libraries were built with the immunoSEQ multiplex PCR assay. TCRdb retrieved this table from immuneACCESS and kept in-frame rearrangements only. Not all clones are present; in checked studies, unresolved V genes account for under half, and no reason is known for the remainder. Within this sample are 85,000 to 120,000 clones, with roughly 88% of them counted one time only. Roughly 14% of the sample lies in the top ten. The sequenced sample was blood. The receptors shown here come from a person aged 18-69 years in good health.

CDR3 residues: CASNGGLWGYGYTF. The CDR3 DNA sequence: TGTGCCAGCAACGGGGGCCTCTGGGGTTATGGCTACACCTTC. This chain links TRBV7-9 with TRBJ1-2; D might be TRBD1 (6 bases). This CDR3 comprises 14 residues. V lost 7 bases and J lost 5, with 17 bases in between. Germline loops: CDR1 SEHNR, CDR2 FQNEAQ (reference sequence).

The chain carries TRBV27 and TRBJ2-7; D might be TRBD1 (6 bases). CDR3 length: 17 amino acids. With 2 bases removed from V and 3 bases from J, the gap between germline ends came to 20 bases. Germline assignment: CDR1 MNHEY and CDR2 SMNVEV (reference sequence). The DNA of the CDR3 is TGTGCCAGCAGTTTAAAGGGGGTGAGGGGCGGAGACTACGAGCAGTACTTC. It is translated as CASSLKGVRGGDYEQYF.

This clone was recorded only once. The chain uses TRBV30 and TRBJ2-3, with TRBD2 as a possible D gene (5 bases). The germline V gene has CDR1 GTSNPN and CDR2 SVGIG (reference sequence). V was clipped by 4 bases and J by 1 base, with 9 bases between them. This CDR3 is built from 13 residues. The CDR3 region has the DNA TGTGCCTGGACTCCCGGGGGCACAGATACGCAGTATTTT. Encoded protein: CAWTPGGTDTQYF.

The rearrangement joins TRBV5-1 to TRBJ2-5; D is uncertain. The CDR3 is made up of 15 amino acids. Trimming shortened V by 0 bases and J by 1 base, and 10 bases separated the two germline ends. CDR1 and CDR2 (germline): SGHRS, YFSETQ. DNA for the CDR3: TGCGCCAGCAGCTTGGCGGCCACCAGCCAAGAGACCCAGTACTTC. Translating gives CASSLAATSQETQYF. The entire variable domain, with the rest obtained from reference TRBV5-1 and TRBJ2-5, is as follows: KAGVTQTPRYLIKTRGQQVTLSCSPISGHRSVSWYQQTPGQGLQFLFEYFSETQRNKGNFPGRFSGRQFSNSRSEMNVSTLELGDSALYLCASSLAATSQETQYFGPGTRLLVL.

The V gene is TRBV28, the J gene TRBJ1-5; no clear D. From germline, CDR1 is MDHEN and CDR2 SYDVKM. The V and J ends lost 5 bases and 0 bases respectively, with 11 bases between them. The CDR3 loop spans 15 amino acids. CDR3 DNA sequence: TGTGCCAGCAGTCCGTCGGGAAGTAGCAATCAGCCCCAGCATTTT. Its protein product is CASSPSGSSNQPQHF.

The chain has TRBV10-3 and TRBJ2-7; 8 positions agree with TRBD1. CDR1 is ENHRY, CDR2 SYGVKD, per germline. The length of the CDR3 is 14 residues. CDR3 loop: CATSGDRGVHEQYF. The DNA for the CDR3 is TGTGCTACATCGGGAGACAGGGGTGTCCACGAGCAGTACTTC.

The rearrangement joins TRBV10-3 to TRBJ2-1, with D uncertain. The CDR3 totals 13 residues. CDR1 is ENHRY and CDR2 is SYGVKD in the germline V gene. V was pared by 2 bases and J by 7 bases, with 9 bases between. CDR3 sequence reads: CAISERLENEQFF. As DNA, the CDR3 is TGTGCCATCAGTGAGAGGCTAGAGAATGAGCAGTTCTTC.

V and J are TRBV6-5 and TRBJ2-7; TRBD2 matches at 10 bases. CDR3 size: 15 residues. With V trimmed by 7 bases and J by 0 bases, 6 bases remained unmatched. The V gene's germline CDR1 is MNHEY and CDR2 SVGAGI. The CDR3 sequence is CASTHSSGSSYEQYF. The CDR3, as DNA: TGTGCCAGCACCCATTCTAGCGGGAGCTCCTACGAGCAGTACTTC.

Only one count was recorded for this clone. The rearrangement uses TRBV6-5 and TRBJ1-3; a weak D match, TRBD1 (6 bases). The germline CDR1 and CDR2 sequences are MNHEY and SVGAGI. The V end lost 6 bases, the J end lost 1 base, and 10 bases lay between the germline ends. The CDR3 extends over 14 amino acids. The CDR3 protein is CASSRTGSGNTIYF. DNA for the CDR3: TGTGCCAGCAGCCGTACAGGGTCTGGAAACACCATATATTTT.